The rows below give T cell receptor beta chains drawn from one sample of a study of T cells in Graves' hyperthyroidism and ophthalmopathy. One entry per CDR3 protein results from TCRdb running MiXCR on the multiplex PCR reads. The data hold hundreds of thousands of distinct CDR3 sequences, with roughly 16% observed a single time. Sequencing was done on a sample of blood. These receptors all stem from a woman aged 30 to 39 with Graves' hyperthyroidism. The CDR3 runs from the conserved cysteine through the conserved F or W. A D gene is named only where the DNA matches it firmly. Rows may omit the clone size; those that give it use once, few, many or a size class.

d_call	clone_size	j_call	v_call	cdr3_aa	cdr3_nt
TRBD2	few	TRBJ2-2	TRBV7-9	CASSVPSGRAKAGELFF	TGTGCCAGCAGCGTCCCTAGCGGGAGGGCCAAGGCCGGGGAGCTGTTTTTT
TRBD2	NA	TRBJ2-7	TRBV11-2	CASSHSAGAYEQYF	TGTGCCAGCAGCCATAGTGCGGGGGCCTACGAGCAGTACTTC
NA	NA	TRBJ1-2	TRBV11-3	CASRSSGDSYGYTF	TGTGCCAGCAGGTCGTCGGGAGATAGCTATGGCTACACCTTC
NA	many	TRBJ1-1	TRBV5-1	CASSLVLAAEAFF	TGCGCCAGCAGCTTGGTACTAGCGGCTGAAGCTTTCTTT
TRBD2	NA	TRBJ2-2	TRBV20-1	CSAGDLLAEDTGELFF	TGCAGTGCCGGCGACCTGCTAGCGGAGGACACCGGGGAGCTGTTTTTT
TRBD2	few	TRBJ2-3	TRBV6-5	CASSYLLSTSGMPDTQYF	TGTGCCAGCAGTTACCTCCTTTCGACTAGCGGGATGCCAGATACGCAGTATTTT
NA	few	TRBJ1-1	TRBV6-2/TRBV6-3	CASSPAVLGAAEAFF	TGTGCCAGCAGCCCTGCCGTGTTAGGGGCGGCTGAAGCTTTCTTT
NA	many	TRBJ2-7	TRBV5-1	CASSFWLQGPLREQYF	TGCGCCAGCAGCTTTTGGTTACAGGGACCGTTAAGAGAGCAGTACTTC
NA	NA	TRBJ2-7	TRBV7-9	CASSLSRGEQYF	TGTGCCAGCAGCCTTAGTAGGGGCGAGCAGTACTTC
NA	NA	TRBJ2-1	TRBV7-2	CASSLIVRGQFDNEQFF	TGTGCCAGCAGCTTAATCGTTCGGGGCCAATTCGACAATGAGCAGTTCTTC
NA	few	TRBJ2-1	TRBV19	CASSIRRGNEQFF	TGTGCCAGTAGTATTAGACGGGGGAATGAGCAGTTCTTC
NA	NA	TRBJ2-1	TRBV10-3	CAIRRMANYNEQFF	TGTGCCATCCGACGTATGGCCAACTACAATGAGCAGTTCTTC
NA	few	TRBJ2-7	TRBV7-6	CASSQSPGVYEQYF	TGTGCCAGCAGCCAATCTCCGGGAGTCTACGAGCAGTACTTC
TRBD1	NA	TRBJ2-3	TRBV20-1	CSARQGARDTQYF	TGCAGTGCGCGACAGGGGGCCAGAGATACGCAGTATTTT
TRBD2	many	TRBJ2-1	TRBV12-3/TRBV12-4	CASSPSLAANEQFF	TGTGCCAGCAGTCCCTCCCTAGCGGCCAATGAGCAGTTCTTC
TRBD2	many	TRBJ2-1	TRBV7-2	CASSLDPSGSGEQFF	TGTGCCAGCAGCTTAGATCCTAGCGGGAGTGGCGAGCAGTTCTTC
NA	many	TRBJ2-7	TRBV30	CAWSEGRAYEQYF	TGTGCCTGGAGTGAGGGGCGAGCCTACGAGCAGTACTTC
NA	many	TRBJ2-7	TRBV28	CASSLSMTAYEQYF	TGTGCCAGCAGTTTGTCGATGACCGCCTACGAGCAGTACTTC
NA	NA	TRBJ2-3	TRBV24-1	CATRGTAYTQYF	TGTGCCACCAGGGGGACGGCCTATACGCAGTATTTT
NA	few	TRBJ1-5	TRBV10-2	CASSEEDRPNQPQHF	TGCGCCAGCAGTGAAGAGGACAGACCAAATCAGCCCCAGCATTTT
NA	NA	TRBJ2-7	TRBV6-1	CAISSGPTYAEQYF	TGTGCCATCTCATCGGGCCCTACCTACGCCGAGCAGTACTTC
TRBD1	few	TRBJ2-4	TRBV28	CASSDPRGQGIQYF	TGTGCCAGCAGTGACCCCAGGGGGCAGGGCATTCAGTACTTC
TRBD1	many	TRBJ1-1	TRBV2	CASSDSLRTGGNTEAFF	TGTGCCAGCAGTGATTCATTGCGGACAGGGGGTAACACTGAAGCTTTCTTT
NA	many	TRBJ2-5	TRBV6-1	CASSYVGEETQYF	TGTGCCAGCAGTTACGTGGGGGAGGAGACCCAGTACTTC
TRBD2	many	TRBJ2-3	TRBV12-3/TRBV12-4	CASSPGTSGRVDTQYF	TGTGCCAGCAGTCCTGGGACTAGCGGGAGGGTAGATACGCAGTATTTT
TRBD1	many	TRBJ2-7	TRBV7-3	CASSPGTGTIEQYF	TGTGCCAGCAGCCCCGGGACAGGGACGATCGAGCAGTACTTC
TRBD1	NA	TRBJ2-7	TRBV5-4	CASRNRGRTYEQYF	TGTGCCAGCAGGAACAGGGGGCGGACCTACGAGCAGTACTTC
TRBD2	few	TRBJ2-7	TRBV19	CASSMGTSGVYSSYEQYF	TGTGCCAGTAGTATGGGGACTAGCGGGGTATACAGCTCCTACGAGCAGTACTTC
TRBD2	many	TRBJ2-1	TRBV18	CASKNAGVGYNEQFF	TGTGCCAGCAAGAATGCGGGAGTCGGATACAATGAGCAGTTCTTC
NA	NA	TRBJ2-3	TRBV4-2	CASSQDVKGGSTDTQYF	TGTGCCAGCAGCCAGGACGTTAAGGGGGGTAGCACAGATACGCAGTATTTT
TRBD1	NA	TRBJ2-3	TRBV30	CAWNRGSSTDTQYF	TGTGCCTGGAACAGGGGTTCTAGCACAGATACGCAGTATTTT
NA	many	TRBJ2-3	TRBV15	CATSLGRDTQYF	TGTGCCACCAGCCTAGGTAGAGATACGCAGTATTTT
NA	NA	TRBJ1-1	TRBV7-8	CASSLVTTEAFF	TGTGCCAGCAGCTTAGTTACGACTGAAGCTTTCTTT
TRBD1	many	TRBJ2-7	TRBV28	CASSPRDREINEQYF	TGTGCCAGCAGCCCCCGGGACAGGGAAATCAACGAGCAGTACTTC
TRBD2	few	TRBJ2-3	TRBV6-1	CASRKGLAGGRTDTQYF	TGTGCCAGCAGAAAAGGACTAGCGGGAGGACGCACAGATACGCAGTATTTT
NA	many	TRBJ1-2	TRBV2	CASSPEVYYGYTF	TGTGCCAGCAGCCCCGAGGTGTACTATGGCTACACCTTC
NA	many	TRBJ2-5	TRBV28	CASSLASLIQETQYF	TGTGCCAGCAGTTTAGCGAGTCTGATCCAAGAGACCCAGTACTTC
NA	many	TRBJ1-4	TRBV7-9	CASSPGGAGEKLFF	TGTGCCAGCAGCCCTGGGGGCGCGGGTGAAAAACTGTTTTTT
NA	NA	TRBJ2-7	TRBV20-1	CSAPNRGGSDEQYF	TGCAGTGCTCCTAACAGGGGGGGGTCCGACGAGCAGTACTTC
NA	few	TRBJ1-2	TRBV20-1	CSARLGANYGYTF	TGCAGTGCTAGACTAGGGGCGAACTATGGCTACACCTTC
TRBD1	few	TRBJ2-2	TRBV27	CASSFVPGTANTGELFF	TGTGCCAGCAGTTTTGTTCCTGGGACAGCGAACACCGGGGAGCTGTTTTTT
TRBD2	many	TRBJ2-2	TRBV2	CASREPGGTGELFF	TGTGCCAGCAGAGAGCCGGGGGGCACCGGGGAGCTGTTTTTT
NA	many	TRBJ1-5	TRBV27	CASRTGMSGNQPQHF	TGTGCCAGCAGAACTGGAATGAGTGGCAATCAGCCCCAGCATTTT
TRBD1	many	TRBJ1-5	TRBV20-1	CSARVDRDQPQHF	TGCAGTGCTAGAGTCGACAGGGACCAGCCCCAGCATTTT
NA	few	TRBJ1-5	TRBV28	CASNQGSKPQHF	TGTGCCAGCAACCAAGGGAGTAAGCCCCAGCATTTT
NA	few	TRBJ2-3	TRBV30	CAWSVQLTGPTDTQYF	TGTGCCTGGAGTGTACAGCTTACAGGCCCCACAGATACGCAGTATTTT
NA	many	TRBJ2-7	TRBV6-5	CASSYEIEGSYYEQYF	TGTGCCAGCAGTTACGAAATAGAGGGCAGCTACTACGAGCAGTACTTC
NA	many	TRBJ1-2	TRBV29-1	CSVEGSSYGYTF	TGCAGCGTTGAAGGGTCTAGCTATGGCTACACCTTC
NA	few	TRBJ1-2	TRBV28	CASSAPWTENYGYTF	TGTGCCAGCAGTGCGCCTTGGACAGAAAACTATGGCTACACCTTC
NA	many	TRBJ2-7	TRBV28	CASSFLLSGTEQYF	TGTGCCAGCAGTTTTTTGCTTAGCGGTACTGAGCAGTACTTC
NA	many	TRBJ2-2	TRBV20-1	CSASRAGSTTGELFF	TGCAGTGCTAGCAGGGCAGGGTCGACCACCGGGGAGCTGTTTTTT
NA	NA	TRBJ2-2	TRBV7-2	CASSLTGNTYTGELFF	TGTGCCAGCAGCTTAACGGGGAACACTTACACCGGGGAGCTGTTTTTT
NA	many	TRBJ1-1	TRBV5-1	CASSLGAQSTEAFF	TGCGCCAGCAGCTTGGGAGCCCAGAGCACTGAAGCTTTCTTT
NA	many	TRBJ1-1	TRBV20-1	CSARDLGRPGTEAFF	TGCAGTGCTAGAGACCTTGGCAGGCCGGGCACTGAAGCTTTCTTT
TRBD1	NA	TRBJ2-7	TRBV30	CAWGDPGQGRYEQYF	TGTGCCTGGGGAGACCCGGGACAGGGGCGCTACGAGCAGTACTTC
NA	many	TRBJ2-6	TRBV20-1	CSAGGLSGANVLTF	TGCAGTGCTGGGGGACTCTCTGGGGCCAACGTCCTGACTTTC
TRBD2	NA	TRBJ2-7	TRBV5-1	CASSRKTSGRASYEQYF	TGCGCCAGCAGCCGGAAAACTAGCGGGAGGGCCTCATACGAGCAGTACTTC
NA	NA	TRBJ2-5	TRBV3-1	CASSHGLQETQYF	TGTGCCAGCAGCCACGGGCTCCAAGAGACCCAGTACTTC